The clone carrying this T cell receptor beta chain appeared a few times. Trimming at V came to 1 base and at J to 3 bases, leaving 2 bases not matched to a gene. Per the germline V gene, CDR1 is MGHDK and CDR2 is SYGVNS. The CDR3 extends over 15 amino acids. These data come from a study of T cell repertoires in cytomegalovirus infection. TCRdb ran MiXCR on the reads and lists one entry per CDR3 protein. The table lists roughly 630,000 distinct CDR3 sequences, about 24% of them singletons. Sequenced sample: CD8+ T cells from PBMCs. The clonotype was recovered from a human donor in good health (CMV status not recorded). Some clones in this sample may be carry-over from other donors' samples. The gene calls are TRBV25-1 and TRBJ2-7; 11 bases agree with TRBD1. The CDR3 loop reads CASSESGTGGYEQYF. CDR3 DNA sequence: TGTGCCAGCAGTGAATCGGGGACAGGGGGCTACGAGCAGTACTTC.